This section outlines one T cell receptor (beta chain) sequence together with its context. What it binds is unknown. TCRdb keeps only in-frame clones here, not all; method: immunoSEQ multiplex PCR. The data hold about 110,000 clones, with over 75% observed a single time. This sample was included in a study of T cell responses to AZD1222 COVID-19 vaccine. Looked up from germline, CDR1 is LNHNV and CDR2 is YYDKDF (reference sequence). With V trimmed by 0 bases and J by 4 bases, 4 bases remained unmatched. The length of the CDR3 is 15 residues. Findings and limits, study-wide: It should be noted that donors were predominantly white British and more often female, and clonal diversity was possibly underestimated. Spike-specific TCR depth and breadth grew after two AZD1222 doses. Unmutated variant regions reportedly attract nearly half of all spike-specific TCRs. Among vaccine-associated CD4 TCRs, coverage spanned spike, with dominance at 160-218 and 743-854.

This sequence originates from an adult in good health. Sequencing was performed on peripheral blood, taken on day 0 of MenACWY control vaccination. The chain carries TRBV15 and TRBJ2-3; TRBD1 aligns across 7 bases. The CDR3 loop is CATSREAGGPDTQYF. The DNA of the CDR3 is TGTGCCACCAGCAGAGAGGCAGGGGGTCCAGATACGCAGTATTTT.